Shown below are 22 T cell receptor beta chains from a single sample sequenced in a study of blood T cell repertoires in COVID-19. Using immunoSEQ multiplex PCR, the repertoire was profiled, and TCRdb retains in-frame clones only, with some absent. The sample carries approximately 220,000 clones, around nine tenths recorded once. The sample comprised peripheral blood. Receptors originate from a man aged 55 to 70 with acute or convalescent COVID-19.

CDR3 sequence reads: CASSPLRTSGGSGGTQYF. The CDR3 DNA reads TGTGCCAGCTCACCTCTAAGGACTAGCGGGGGGTCCGGTGGTACGCAGTATTTT. The chain links TRBV18 to TRBJ2-3; the match to TRBD2 covers 14 bases. The CDR3 length is 18 residues. Germline V CDR1 and CDR2: KGHSH, LQKENI. V trimming: 3 bases; J trimming: 8 bases; junction bases outside the gene matches: 13.

The CDR3 region has the DNA TGTGCCAGCAGCCGACGAGCGGCGAGCTCCTACAATGAGCAGTTCTTC. Its translation: CASSRRAASSYNEQFF. The chain links TRBV14 to TRBJ2-1; maybe TRBD2 (5 bases). From germline, CDR1 is SGHDN and CDR2 FVKESK. The CDR3 is made up of 16 amino acids. V lost 4 bases to trimming and J lost 0 bases, with 13 bases between them.

At least ten counts were recorded for this clone. This chain connects TRBV5-1 to TRBJ1-2; a weak D match, TRBD1 (6 bases). The V end was cut by 4 bases, the J end by 2 bases, with 9 bases between. This CDR3 contains 13 residues. Germline CDR1 and CDR2: SGHRS and YFSETQ. The CDR3 coding sequence is TGCGCCAGCAGCGCAGGACAGAACTATGGCTACACCTTC. It specifies CASSAGQNYGYTF.

J is TRBJ2-2 and V is TRBV24-1, with 12 positions matching TRBD2. The germline CDR1 and CDR2 sequences are KGHDR and SFDVKD. The CDR3 is 16 residues long. The V segment lost 7 bases and the J segment 4 bases; nucleotides outside the gene matches: 6. CDR3 in amino acids: CATSLAGGPGTGELFF. CDR3 DNA: TGTGCCACCAGCCTAGCGGGGGGGCCGGGCACCGGGGAGCTGTTTTTT.

The rearrangement links TRBV19 to TRBJ1-4; D unresolved. Germline V gene sequence: CDR1 LNHDA, CDR2 SQIVND (reference sequence). Trimming removed 6 bases from V and 2 bases from J, with 16 bases in between. The length of the CDR3 is 16 residues. In DNA form, the CDR3 reads TGTGCCAGTAGCATCCAGGAAACGACGACTAATGAAAAACTGTTTTTT. It yields the protein CASSIQETTTNEKLFF.

This sequence joins TRBV7-9 and TRBJ1-4; D remains unclear. CDR1 and CDR2 (germline): SEHNR, FQNEAQ (reference sequence). The CDR3 consists of 15 residues. CDR3: CARARHRYFNEKLFF. CDR3 DNA: TGTGCAAGAGCCCGGCACAGATACTTTAATGAAAAACTGTTTTTT.

The gene calls are TRBV19 and TRBJ2-7, with TRBD2 identical over 8 bases. Germline V gene data show CDR1 as LNHDA and CDR2 as SQIVND (reference sequence). The ends lost 5 bases at V and 5 bases at J; junction bases unmatched: 11. The CDR3 has 15 amino acids. DNA for the CDR3: TGTGCCAGTAGTCACCCCGGGGGGGCCGTGAACGAGCAGTACTTC. Its protein product is CASSHPGGAVNEQYF.

This clone was counted a single time. The chain recombines TRBV6-6 with TRBJ1-3; possible D gene TRBD1, 5 bases. The CDR3 has 17 amino acids. Trimming removed 5 bases at V and 0 bases at J, with 17 bases between. The germline gives CDR1 MNHNY, CDR2 SVGAGI (reference sequence). CDR3 protein: CASSPLGGGFSGNTIYF. CDR3 DNA sequence: TGTGCCAGCAGTCCCCTCGGCGGGGGTTTCTCTGGAAACACCATATATTTT.

In this sample, this clone turned up a few times. The chain is built from TRBV12-3 or TRBV12-4 and TRBJ2-1; no firm D call. The CDR3 runs to 13 residues. The V gene lost 5 bases and the J gene lost 7 bases, with 12 bases spanning the gap. The CDR3 sequence is CASSPLMENEQFF. CDR3 coding DNA: TGTGCCAGCAGTCCCCTGATGGAGAATGAGCAGTTCTTC.

This clone was observed once. This sequence joins TRBV5-1 and TRBJ2-5; 8 nucleotides align to TRBD2. The CDR3 runs 15 residues. V lost 1 base and J lost 2; bases outside the gene matches: 4. Germline-derived CDR1 and CDR2 are SGHRS and YFSETQ. The CDR3 DNA is TGCGCCAGCAGCTTGCAAGCGGGAGCTCAAGAGACCCAGTACTTC. Its translation: CASSLQAGAQETQYF.

V and J are TRBV7-9 and TRBJ2-6; tentatively, D is TRBD2 (5 bases). The CDR3 sequence is 16 residues long. Germline V gene sequence: CDR1 SEHNR, CDR2 FQNEAQ (reference sequence). Trimming cost V 5 bases and J 2 bases, with 13 bases left between them. DNA of the CDR3: TGTGCCAGCAGCGTCGTTGTCGGGGCTGGGGCCAACGTCCTGACTTTC. Protein sequence: CASSVVVGAGANVLTF. Based on the CDR3 plus reference TRBV7-9 and TRBJ2-6, the full variable domain is DTGVSQNPRHKITKRGQNVTFRCDPISEHNRLYWYRQTLGQGPEFLTYFQNEAQLEKSRLLSDRFSAERPKGSFSTLEIQRTEQGDSAMYLCASSVVVGAGANVLTFGAGSRLTVL.

The gene calls are TRBV28 and TRBJ1-2, with 7 positions matching TRBD1. CDR3 length equals 15 residues. CDR1 and CDR2 (germline): MDHEN, SYDVKM. Trimming removed 9 bases from V and 0 bases from J; junction bases left unmatched: 10. In DNA, the CDR3 is TGTGCCAGTCGACAGGGAATAGGGGCTAACTATGGCTACACCTTC. Translated: CASRQGIGANYGYTF.

The chain has TRBV7-9 and TRBJ2-7, with 9 bases identical to TRBD2. This CDR3 has 14 amino acids. Germline V gene sequence: CDR1 SEHNR, CDR2 FQNEAQ (reference sequence). V lost 4 bases and J lost 4; bases outside the gene matches: 5. Here the CDR3 DNA reads TGTGCCAGCAGCTCCGGGACTAGCATATACGAGCAGTACTTC. This gives the protein CASSSGTSIYEQYF. Complete variable domain (other parts from reference TRBV7-9 and TRBJ2-7): DTGVSQNPRHKITKRGQNVTFRCDPISEHNRLYWYRQTLGQGPEFLTYFQNEAQLEKSRLLSDRFSAERPKGSFSTLEIQRTEQGDSAMYLCASSSGTSIYEQYFGPGTRLTVT.

V usage is TRBV5-1 and J usage is TRBJ2-3, with 9 positions matching TRBD2. The CDR3 is made up of 14 amino acids. Trimming at V came to 7 bases and at J to 3 bases, leaving 6 bases not matched to a gene. CDR1 and CDR2 from the germline V gene are SGHRS and YFSETQ. DNA for the CDR3: TGCGCCAGCCAAACAGCGGGAGGAACAGATACGCAGTATTTT. It codes for CASQTAGGTDTQYF.

The rearrangement uses TRBV20-1 and TRBJ2-1, with D unclear. V was pared by 2 bases and J by 10 bases, with 9 bases between. The CDR3 consists of 11 residues. Germline CDR1 DFQATT, CDR2 SNEGSKA (reference sequence). The CDR3 nucleotides read TGCAGTGCTAGACAGGAAAGGGAGCAGTTCTTC. Its translation is CSARQEREQFF.

This chain links TRBV29-1 with TRBJ2-6, with 9 bases aligning to TRBD1. V dropped 7 bases and J dropped 1; count of bases not matched to a gene: 5. Germline V gene data show CDR1 as SQVTM and CDR2 as ANQGSEA. CDR3 length: 15 amino acids. CDR3 in amino acids: CSAIGQGSGANVLTF. The CDR3 DNA follows: TGCAGCGCTATAGGACAGGGGTCTGGGGCCAACGTCCTGACTTTC.

The CDR3 is CASSATQGARNSPLHF. In nucleotides, the CDR3 is TGTGCCAGCAGCGCTACACAGGGGGCCCGGAATTCACCCCTCCACTTT. The J gene is TRBJ1-6, the V gene TRBV5-5, with 9 bases identical to TRBD1. V lost 4 bases, J lost 7 bases, and 9 bases stayed unmatched. Per germline, CDR1 SGHKS and CDR2 YYEKEE (reference sequence). The CDR3 contains 16 residues.

The V and J genes are TRBV28 and TRBJ2-7; the match to TRBD1 covers 9 bases. The V gene end was trimmed by 6 bases and the J gene end by 1 base; junction bases not matched to a gene: 7. The CDR3 covers 15 residues. Germline V gene lookup returns CDR1 MDHEN and CDR2 SYDVKM. CDR3 sequence (DNA): TGTGCCAGCAGAGTAGCCGGGACAGGGTCCTACGAGCAGTACTTC. Protein sequence: CASRVAGTGSYEQYF.

This clone was detected a few times. V is TRBV11-2 and J is TRBJ2-3; 10 nucleotides align to TRBD2. Germline V lookup: CDR1 SGHAT, CDR2 FQNNGV. The CDR3 loop spans 17 amino acids. J was trimmed by 7 bases and V by 5 bases; bases with no gene match: 15. The CDR3 sequence: CASSQETSGSRANTQYF. The CDR3 DNA follows: TGTGCCAGCAGCCAAGAGACTAGCGGGTCACGAGCAAATACGCAGTATTTT.

The J gene is TRBJ1-1, the V gene TRBV5-6, with 10 bases lining up with TRBD1. CDR3 size: 15 residues. Losses at the gene ends were 3 bases for V and 2 bases for J; bases not matched to a gene: 4. Germline loops: CDR1 SGHDT, CDR2 YYEEEE. This chain's CDR3 is CASSWGTGENTEAFF. CDR3 bases: TGTGCCAGCAGCTGGGGGACAGGGGAAAACACTGAAGCTTTCTTT.

The rearrangement joins TRBV9 to TRBJ2-7; 7 bases align to TRBD1. The CDR3 runs to 15 residues. V gave up 0 bases and J gave up 2 bases; unmatched junction bases: 5. CDR1 and CDR2 (germline): SGDLS, YYNGEE. In DNA, the CDR3 is TGTGCCAGCAGCGTAGAAGGGGACAGAACCTACGAGCAGTACTTC. This sequence encodes CASSVEGDRTYEQYF.

The rearrangement links TRBV2 to TRBJ2-3, with D maybe TRBD2 (6 bases). V was trimmed by 6 bases and J by 3 bases, leaving 19 bases between them. CDR1 SNHLY and CDR2 FYNNEI come from the germline V gene. There are 16 residues in the CDR3. CDR3 nucleotide sequence: TGTGCCAGCAGGGTCCTCGGGACTCTGTGGACAGATACGCAGTATTTT. Amino acid sequence: CASRVLGTLWTDTQYF.